This T cell receptor (beta chain) was observed in a study of blood T cells in healthy people across ages. Alongside a J-beta primer mix, a sample-barcoded 5' primer served in a second PCR lasting about 7 to 12 cycles. In TCRdb, the 5' RACE reads were re-called with MiXCR into one record per CDR3 protein. Of about 1.8 million distinct CDR3 sequences in the sample, about 50% are singletons; the top ten hold roughly 2.1%. Germline assignment: CDR1 MNHEY and CDR2 SMNVEV (reference sequence). The CDR3 contains 15 residues. V was clipped by 4 bases and J by 15 bases; unmatched bases: 15. The sequenced material came from blood. The chain combines TRBV27 with TRBJ2-1; 10 bases fit TRBD2. The sequence was collected from a middle-aged woman in good health. CDR3 residues: CASSSGLAATMGGFF. The DNA for the CDR3 is TGTGCCAGCAGTTCCGGACTAGCGGCCACTATGGGAGGGTTCTTC.